This TCR beta chain originates from a study of T cell clonotyping in hematopoietic cell transplantation. Time point defined: recipient sample about 28 days before transplant, after cytoreduction. Sequencing was performed with immunoSEQ multiplex PCR; in TCRdb, only in-frame clones are kept and a portion is missing. The sample lists about 27,000 clones, around 70% occurring once. With regard to this clone: Its antigen is not known.

The ends were cut back, 2 bases at V and 0 bases at J, with 7 bases in the middle. Germline-derived CDR1 and CDR2 are GTSNPN and SVGIG (reference sequence). The CDR3 extends over 14 amino acids. Study results and caveats: After transplant, recipient diversity fell while pathologically expanded clonotypes grew through day 180.

The chain recombines TRBV30 with TRBJ1-4; no clear D gene. The TCR sequence derives from a man aged 50 to 59 with myelodysplastic syndrome. Some clones in this sample may be carry-over from other donors' samples. This specimen was peripheral blood mononuclear cells, taken before stem cell transplant. CDR3 sequence (DNA): TGTGCCTGGAGTCCGGCATCAACTAATGAAAAACTGTTTTTT. Residues: CAWSPASTNEKLFF.